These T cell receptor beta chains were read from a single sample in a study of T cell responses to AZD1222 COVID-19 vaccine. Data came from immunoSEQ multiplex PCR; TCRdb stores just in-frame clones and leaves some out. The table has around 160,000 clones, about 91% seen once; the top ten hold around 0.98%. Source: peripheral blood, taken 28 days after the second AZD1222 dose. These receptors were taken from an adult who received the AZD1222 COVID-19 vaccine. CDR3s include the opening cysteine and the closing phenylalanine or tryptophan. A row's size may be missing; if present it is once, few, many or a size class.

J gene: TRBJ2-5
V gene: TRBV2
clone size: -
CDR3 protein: CASSLRGARMVGFQETQYF

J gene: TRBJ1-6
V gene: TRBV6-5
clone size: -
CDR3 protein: CASRNRGRGSPLHF

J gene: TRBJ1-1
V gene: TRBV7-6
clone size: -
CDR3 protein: CASSLNRLNTEAFF

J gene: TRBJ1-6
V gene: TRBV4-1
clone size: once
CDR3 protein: CASSQEGRGQDNSPLHF

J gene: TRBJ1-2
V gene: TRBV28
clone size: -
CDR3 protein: CASSLLGDYGYTF

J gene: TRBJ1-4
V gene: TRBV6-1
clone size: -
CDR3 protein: CASRDRGNEKLFF

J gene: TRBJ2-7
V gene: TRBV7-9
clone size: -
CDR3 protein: CASSRQGAYEQYF

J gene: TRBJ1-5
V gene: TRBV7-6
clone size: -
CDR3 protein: CASSLNVGNQGNQPQHF

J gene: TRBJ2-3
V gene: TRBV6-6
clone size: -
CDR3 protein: CASSHGEGVADTQYF

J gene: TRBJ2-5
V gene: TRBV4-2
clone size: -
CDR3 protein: CASSQPGTGGETQYF

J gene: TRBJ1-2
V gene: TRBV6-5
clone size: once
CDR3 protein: CASSTGIFLYGYTF

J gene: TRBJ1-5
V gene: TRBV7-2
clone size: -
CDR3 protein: CASSLAPNRVGNQPQHF

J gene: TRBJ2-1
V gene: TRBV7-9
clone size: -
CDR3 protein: CASSSRGDEQFF

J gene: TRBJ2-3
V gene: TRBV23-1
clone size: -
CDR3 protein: CASTSSQFYTDTQYF

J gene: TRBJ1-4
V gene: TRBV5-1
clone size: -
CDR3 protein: CASRRPSLGTNEKLFF

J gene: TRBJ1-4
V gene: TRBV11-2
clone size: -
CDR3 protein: CASSLALGEKLFF

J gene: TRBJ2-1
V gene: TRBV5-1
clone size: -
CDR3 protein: CASSGPIYNEQFF

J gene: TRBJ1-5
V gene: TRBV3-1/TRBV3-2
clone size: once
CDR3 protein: CASSQLNQPQHF

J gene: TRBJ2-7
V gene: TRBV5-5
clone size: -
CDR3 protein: CASSLVPTGGGYEQYF

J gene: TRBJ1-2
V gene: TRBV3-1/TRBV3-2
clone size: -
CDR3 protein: CASSQDLPGANYGYTF

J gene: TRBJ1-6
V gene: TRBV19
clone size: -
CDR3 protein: CASTGRGANNSPLHF

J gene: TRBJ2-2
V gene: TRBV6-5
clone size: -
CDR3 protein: CASSYVGVDTGELFF

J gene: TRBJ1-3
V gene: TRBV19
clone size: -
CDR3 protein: CASSFTGTGEGNTIYF

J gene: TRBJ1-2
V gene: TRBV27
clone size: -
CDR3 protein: CASSPPNQGLYGYTF

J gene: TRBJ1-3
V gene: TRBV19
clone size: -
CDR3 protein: CASRRTGFGNTIYF

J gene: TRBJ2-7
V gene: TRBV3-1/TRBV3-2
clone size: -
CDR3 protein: CARGLTGFIGSEQYF

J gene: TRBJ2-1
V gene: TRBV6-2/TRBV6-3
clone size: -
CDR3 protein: CASSYSPSGGPVSYNEQFF